One T cell receptor beta chain is described in this entry. Its target is unknown. The sample is drawn from a study of cytomegalovirus exposure and HLA in healthy donors. Overall study context: Approximately 190 million T cells yielded 90 million to 130 million unique TCR beta sequences in earlier analysis.

The CDR3 sequence is 14 residues long. Trimming cost V 1 base and J 5 bases; bases outside gene matches: 4. CDR1 LNHDA and CDR2 SQIVND come from the germline V gene (reference sequence). Study conclusions and caveats: The analysis excluded some indistinguishable V segments, including TRBV6-2 and TRBV6-3. In vitro work confirmed that three CMV-associated chains recognize CMV antigens.

13 Jbeta primers and 60 Vbeta primers were used for the PCR. The table came from immunoSEQ multiplex PCR; TCRdb's copy has only in-frame clones and leaves some out. The sample holds 100,000 to 150,000 clones; 70% to 85% are singletons and the top ten take roughly 3.5%. These donors counted as nominally healthy when sampled, but unrecorded immune exposures were likely. V is TRBV19 and J is TRBJ2-7, with 8 bases lining up with TRBD1. The sequence was collected from a woman aged 45-59 years in good health and CMV-seronegative. Sequenced: PBMCs. DNA of the CDR3: TGTGCCAGTAGTATAGCCGGGACAGGAGACGAGCAGTACTTC. Translated, it gives CASSIAGTGDEQYF.